This T cell receptor beta chain emerged from a study of T cell repertoires in cytomegalovirus infection. A single record per CDR3 protein comes from TCRdb applying MiXCR to the reads. Altogether some 240,000 distinct CDR3 sequences are present, approximately 17% being singletons, with the ten largest covering roughly 45%. This CDR3 has 14 residues. Germline assignment: CDR1 SEHNR and CDR2 FQNEAQ (reference sequence). Trimming left V 5 bases short and J 3 bases short, with 13 bases between. The sample taken for sequencing was CD8+ T cells from PBMCs. V gene TRBV7-9 combines with J gene TRBJ1-2, with a possible D match to TRBD1 (6 bases). This TCR was sampled from a human donor in good health (CMV status not recorded). Some clones in this sample may be carry-over from other donors' samples. CDR3 amino acids: CASSRQEGDYGYTF. CDR3 in DNA: TGTGCCAGCAGCCGACAGGAGGGTGACTATGGCTACACCTTC.